Presented here are 6 T cell receptor beta chains from one specimen sequenced in a study of blood T cell repertoires in COVID-19. Generated by immunoSEQ multiplex PCR, the TCRdb table keeps only in-frame clones and is missing some. The sample includes roughly 150,000 clones, roughly 78% of them seen just once. The sequenced material came from PBMCs or T cells enriched from blood (not recorded which). Receptors originate from a woman aged 50 to 60 who had recovered from COVID-19.

This clone has just one count. The chain employs TRBV7-9 and TRBJ2-1, with 13 bases matching TRBD2. V lost 5 bases, J lost 9 bases, and 7 bases stayed unmatched. The CDR3 totals 15 residues. Germline V CDR1 and CDR2: SEHNR, FQNEAQ (reference sequence). The CDR3 sequence is CASSQGTSGVGEQFF. The CDR3 DNA reads as TGTGCCAGCAGCCAAGGGACTAGCGGGGTGGGTGAGCAGTTCTTC.

For the CDR3, the DNA is TGTGCCAGTAGTATGGGCAGGCTTAGCAATCAGCCCCAGCATTTT. Protein product: CASSMGRLSNQPQHF. The genes are TRBV19 and TRBJ1-5; unclear D gene. The V gene's germline CDR1 is LNHDA and CDR2 SQIVND (reference sequence). This CDR3 is 15 amino acids long. V was clipped by 3 bases and J by 0 bases, with 9 bases between them. The complete variable domain, with remaining parts taken from reference TRBV19 and TRBJ1-5, reads DGGITQSPKYLFRKEGQNVTLSCEQNLNHDAMYWYRQDPGQGLRLIYYSQIVNDFQKGDIAEGYSVSREKKESFPLTVTSAQKNPTAFYLCASSMGRLSNQPQHFGDGTRLSIL.

The chain couples TRBV19 to TRBJ2-2; 8 nucleotides match TRBD2. There are 18 residues in the CDR3. Germline-derived CDR1 and CDR2 are LNHDA and SQIVND (reference sequence). V lost 3 bases and J lost 4; bases outside the gene matches: 13. CDR3 amino acids: CASSMMNLAGSRTGELFF. The CDR3 nucleotides read TGTGCCAGTAGTATGATGAATTTAGCGGGGAGTCGCACCGGGGAGCTGTTTTTT.

CDR3 DNA sequence: TGCGCCAGCAGCTTGGAGGCGGCGAACACTGAAGCTTTCTTT. As protein: CASSLEAANTEAFF. This sequence joins TRBV5-1 and TRBJ1-1; D gene ambiguous. The germline gives CDR1 SGHRS, CDR2 YFSETQ. The V and J ends lost 0 bases and 1 base respectively, with 7 bases between them. The CDR3 consists of 14 residues. The full variable domain, rest sourced from reference TRBV5-1 and TRBJ1-1, is KAGVTQTPRYLIKTRGQQVTLSCSPISGHRSVSWYQQTPGQGLQFLFEYFSETQRNKGNFPGRFSGRQFSNSRSEMNVSTLELGDSALYLCASSLEAANTEAFFGQGTRLTVV.

The chain employs TRBV5-4 and TRBJ2-7; weak D call: TRBD1 (6 bases). V lost 7 bases, J lost 2 bases, and 19 bases lay in between. CDR3 length: 15 amino acids. The germline V gene has CDR1 SGHNT and CDR2 YYREEE (reference sequence). The CDR3 loop is CASGKQGWGPYEQYV. The DNA for the CDR3 is TGTGCCAGCGGAAAACAGGGTTGGGGACCCTACGAGCAGTACGTC.

This chain connects TRBV27 to TRBJ2-3, with 12 bases aligning to TRBD1. V shed 3 bases, J shed 1 base, and the junction held 2 bases outside the gene matches. The CDR3 runs 16 residues. From germline, CDR1 is MNHEY and CDR2 SMNVEV (reference sequence). CDR3 loop: CASSFGTGGRTDTQYF. The CDR3 DNA reads as TGTGCCAGCAGTTTCGGGACAGGGGGCCGCACAGATACGCAGTATTTT.